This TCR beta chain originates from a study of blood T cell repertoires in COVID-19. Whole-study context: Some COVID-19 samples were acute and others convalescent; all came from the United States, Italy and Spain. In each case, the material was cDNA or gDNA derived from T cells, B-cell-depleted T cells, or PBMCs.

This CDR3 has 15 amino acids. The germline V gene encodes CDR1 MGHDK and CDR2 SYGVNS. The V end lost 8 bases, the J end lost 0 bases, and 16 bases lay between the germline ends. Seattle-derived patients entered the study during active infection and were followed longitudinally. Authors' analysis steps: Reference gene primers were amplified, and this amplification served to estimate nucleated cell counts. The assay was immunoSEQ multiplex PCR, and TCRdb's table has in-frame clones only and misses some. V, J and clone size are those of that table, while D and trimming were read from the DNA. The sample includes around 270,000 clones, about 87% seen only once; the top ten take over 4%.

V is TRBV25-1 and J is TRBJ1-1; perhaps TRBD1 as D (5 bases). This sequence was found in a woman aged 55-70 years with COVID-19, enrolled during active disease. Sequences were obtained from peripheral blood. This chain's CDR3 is CASESPGGVNTEAFF. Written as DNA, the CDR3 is TGTGCCAGCGAGTCTCCCGGAGGGGTGAACACTGAAGCTTTCTTT.